This TCR beta chain appears in the sequencing data of a study of T-cell memory formation after mild COVID-19. Study results and caveats: The SARS-CoV-2 specificity of second-wave clones reaching peak at day 37 remained unverified. Contracting clones from day 15 to 85 had balanced CD4/CD8; later expanders favoured CD4+.

Comment on this clonotype: The antigen is unknown.

The V end was cut by 6 bases, the J end by 9 bases, with 21 bases between. The germline gives CDR1 MNHNY, CDR2 SVGAGI (reference sequence). The CDR3 is 16 amino acids. Each CDR3 protein is one row after TCRdb ran MiXCR on the 5' RACE reads. The table shows some 350,000 distinct CDR3 sequences, with about 15% occurring only once. The chain links TRBV6-6 to TRBJ1-6; maybe TRBD1 (6 bases). This receptor was obtained from a man aged 18 to 29 who had mild COVID-19 (a few samples of this study predate the infection). Cell type and time point are not known. Sequences were obtained from PBMCs or a T cell subset sorted from them (not recorded which). The CDR3 here is CASSPTPDRLTSPLHF. Here the CDR3 DNA reads TGTGCCAGCAGCCCGACGCCAGACAGGCTCACTTCACCCCTCCACTTT.